The 27 T cell receptor beta chains given below trace back to one sample, sequenced in a study of cytomegalovirus exposure and HLA in healthy donors. Primers: 60 Vbeta forward and 13 Jbeta reverse. Sequencing used immunoSEQ multiplex PCR; TCRdb keeps in-frame clones, though not all of them. Among 160,000 or so clones listed, around 88% were seen once. Sample: PBMCs. These receptor sequences come from a woman in her thirties in good health and CMV-seronegative.

The chain has TRBV29-1 and TRBJ2-7, with D unclear. This CDR3 contains 12 residues. Germline V gene sequence: CDR1 SQVTM, CDR2 ANQGSEA. The V end lost 5 bases, the J end lost 4 bases, and 12 bases lay between the germline ends. The DNA for the CDR3 is TGCAGCGTTCAGTCGAATCGATACGAGCAGTACTTC. This sequence encodes CSVQSNRYEQYF.

V gene TRBV7-2 combines with J gene TRBJ2-7, with TRBD1 as a possible D gene (6 bases). The CDR3 has 16 residues. Germline V gene sequence: CDR1 SGHTA, CDR2 FQGNSA. Trimming stripped 1 base from V and 1 base from J, with 14 bases between. The DNA for the CDR3 is TGTGCCAGCAGCTTAGGACAGGTTAAGAATTCCTACGAGCAGTACTTC. Translated, it gives CASSLGQVKNSYEQYF.

About this clone: Other DNA sequences within the sample encode an identical CDR3. The chain recombines TRBV5-1 with TRBJ2-6, with 8 bases identical to TRBD1. The germline V gene has CDR1 SGHRS and CDR2 YFSETQ. V lost 0 bases, J lost 0 bases, and 2 bases stayed unmatched. The CDR3 is 17 residues long. This CDR3 is CASSLGDRLSGANVLTF. For the CDR3, the DNA is TGCGCCAGCAGCTTGGGGGACAGGCTCTCTGGGGCCAACGTCCTGACTTTC.

The rearrangement uses TRBV14 and TRBJ2-7; a possible D gene is TRBD1 (5 bases). Germline V CDR1 and CDR2: SGHDN, FVKESK. The CDR3 runs to 13 residues. V was clipped by 4 bases and J by 2 bases, with 9 bases between them. CDR3 sequence: CASSPGNTYEQYF. The CDR3 DNA reads as TGTGCCAGCAGCCCAGGGAACACCTACGAGCAGTACTTC.

J is TRBJ2-3 and V is TRBV11-2; tentative D call: TRBD1 (5 bases). This CDR3 is 16 amino acids long. V was pared by 5 bases and J by 2 bases, with 17 bases between. Germline CDR1 SGHAT, CDR2 FQNNGV. The CDR3 nucleotides are TGTGCCAGCAGCCCCAGACAGTCCCCTACCACAGATACGCAGTATTTT. Its protein product is CASSPRQSPTTDTQYF.

The gene calls are TRBV1 and TRBJ2-6; TRBD2, as called in the table, went unchecked against the DNA. TRBV1 is a recognized pseudogene. The length of the CDR3 is 20 residues. CDR3 sequence (DNA): TGCACCAGCAGCCAAGATAATCCTAGCGGGGCTCACTCTGGGGCCAACGTCCTGACTTTC. As protein: CTSSQDNPSGAHSGANVLTF.

This chain uses TRBV18 with TRBJ1-4; D unresolved. The V end was cut by 1 base, the J end by 0 bases, with 9 bases between. The CDR3 has 16 amino acids. Per germline, CDR1 KGHSH and CDR2 LQKENI. The DNA of the CDR3 is TGTGCCAGCTCACCACTCCCGAGTGCAACTAATGAAAAACTGTTTTTT. This codes for CASSPLPSATNEKLFF.

The chain joins TRBV5-6 to TRBJ2-7; 8 bases are a match to TRBD1. CDR1 SGHDT and CDR2 YYEEEE come from the germline V gene. The junction had 5 bases not matched to a gene; V was cut back by 1 base and J by 2 bases. CDR3 length: 15 amino acids. CDR3 coding DNA: TGTGCCAGCAGCTTGTTGGGACAGGACACCTACGAGCAGTACTTC. Translated: CASSLLGQDTYEQYF.

This chain uses TRBV7-9 with TRBJ2-5; 7 positions agree with TRBD2. Germline V gene lookup returns CDR1 SEHNR and CDR2 FQNEAQ (reference sequence). CDR3 size: 14 residues. Losses at the gene ends were 5 bases for V and 4 bases for J; bases not matched to a gene: 7. CDR3 sequence: CASSQSGGLETQYF. The CDR3 DNA reads as TGTGCCAGCAGCCAGTCGGGGGGTTTAGAGACCCAGTACTTC.

The chain has TRBV6-6 and TRBJ2-4, with 10 bases matching TRBD1. CDR1 is MNHNY and CDR2 is SVGAGI in the germline V gene (reference sequence). V dropped 7 bases and J dropped 7; count of bases not matched to a gene: 4. This CDR3 is 13 amino acids long. The CDR3 DNA is TGTGCCAGCACTCGGACAGGGGGGAACATTCAGTACTTC. Protein product: CASTRTGGNIQYF.

The gene calls are TRBV5-6 and TRBJ2-1, with 9 bases aligning to TRBD2. Losses at the gene ends were 5 bases for V and 10 bases for J; bases not matched to a gene: 13. The CDR3 length is 15 residues. Germline V gene data show CDR1 as SGHDT and CDR2 as YYEEEE. The CDR3 region has the DNA TGTGCCAGCAGTTCCGGGTTAGCGGGAGAGTGGGAGCAGTTCTTC. Translation: CASSSGLAGEWEQFF.

J is TRBJ2-7 and V is TRBV5-1; 11 bases match TRBD1. V lost 4 bases, J lost 7 bases, and 10 bases stayed unmatched. CDR1 SGHRS and CDR2 YFSETQ come from the germline V gene. The length of the CDR3 is 15 residues. The CDR3 DNA follows: TGCGCCAGCAGCCCCGGACAGGGGGCCAGTCGGGAGCAGTACTTC. Translated, it gives CASSPGQGASREQYF. Using reference TRBV5-1 and TRBJ2-7 for the parts outside the CDR3, the full variable domain is KAGVTQTPRYLIKTRGQQVTLSCSPISGHRSVSWYQQTPGQGLQFLFEYFSETQRNKGNFPGRFSGRQFSNSRSEMNVSTLELGDSALYLCASSPGQGASREQYFGPGTRLTVT.

The chain is built from TRBV9 and TRBJ2-2, with unresolved D. This CDR3 region has 16 residues. Trimming stripped 4 bases from V and 1 base from J, with 14 bases between. Germline values: CDR1 SGDLS, CDR2 YYNGEE. CDR3 sequence (DNA): TGTGCCAGCAGCCCCCGGCAGGCCCAGAACACCGGGGAGCTGTTTTTT. Its translation: CASSPRQAQNTGELFF.

The rearrangement joins TRBV27 to TRBJ1-5, with D unclear. Trimming shortened V by 0 bases and J by 5 bases, and 14 bases separated the two germline ends. The CDR3 is 16 residues long. Germline CDR1 and CDR2: MNHEY and SMNVEV (reference sequence). CDR3 DNA sequence: TGTGCCAGCAGTTTATCGATACGGGGTCCGTATCAGCCCCAGCATTTT. It codes for CASSLSIRGPYQPQHF.

The chain has TRBV6-1 and TRBJ1-3; weak D call: TRBD1 (5 bases). This CDR3 region has 14 residues. V shed 8 bases and J shed 0 bases, with 11 bases lying between them. Per germline, CDR1 MNHNS and CDR2 SASEGT. The DNA of the CDR3 is TGTGCCAGCGAAGACAGATTCTCTGGAAACACCATATATTTT. It translates to CASEDRFSGNTIYF.

This chain joins TRBV10-1 and TRBJ2-3, with a weak D call TRBD1 (6 bases). The CDR3 loop spans 14 amino acids. The V end was cut by 0 bases, the J end by 6 bases, with 10 bases between. The germline V gene encodes CDR1 WNHNN and CDR2 SYGVQD (reference sequence). Here the CDR3 DNA reads TGCGCCAGCAGTGAGTCGAGGGGGTCCGATACGCAGTATTTT. It yields the protein CASSESRGSDTQYF.

J is TRBJ2-1 and V is TRBV7-6; 8 bases fit TRBD1. Germline trimming cut 4 bases from V and 3 bases from J; bases unmatched to any gene: 5. This CDR3 has 15 residues. Germline V CDR1 and CDR2: SGHVS, FNYEAQ. CDR3 DNA: TGTGCCAGCAGCTCCCCCGGGACAGGCTACAATGAGCAGTTCTTC. Translating gives CASSSPGTGYNEQFF.

This chain joins TRBV29-1 and TRBJ2-3; TRBD2 matches at 10 bases. Germline values: CDR1 SQVTM, CDR2 ANQGSEA. V was pared by 7 bases and J by 4 bases, with 8 bases of the junction left unmatched. CDR3 length: 14 residues. The CDR3 here is CSGESGRVADTQYF. CDR3 in DNA: TGCAGCGGGGAAAGCGGGAGGGTGGCAGATACGCAGTATTTT.

The chain couples TRBV29-1 to TRBJ2-7, with 7 positions matching TRBD2. Trimming removed 6 bases from V and 2 bases from J; junction bases left unmatched: 10. Germline CDR1 reads SQVTM; CDR2 reads ANQGSEA. This CDR3 comprises 14 residues. The CDR3 loop reads CSVGNRGLTYEQYF. CDR3 sequence (DNA): TGCAGCGTCGGGAACCGGGGACTAACCTACGAGCAGTACTTC.

The chain joins TRBV4-3 to TRBJ2-1, with TRBD2 as a possible D gene (6 bases). CDR1 and CDR2 from the germline V gene are LGHNA and YSLEER. Between the trimmed V and J ends, which lost 0 bases and 8 bases, there was a span of 20 bases. The CDR3 is 17 residues long. CDR3 coding DNA: TGCGCCAGCAGCCAAGATCCCGGCGGGGCGCTAAGGGATGAGCAGTTCTTC. Protein: CASSQDPGGALRDEQFF.

This clone appeared once. The chain combines TRBV11-2 with TRBJ2-7; 7 bases map to TRBD2. The germline V gene encodes CDR1 SGHAT and CDR2 FQNNGV. CDR3 length: 13 residues. V dropped 4 bases and J dropped 6; count of bases not matched to a gene: 6. CDR3 DNA sequence: TGTGCCAGCAGCTGGGGAGGGGATGGCGAGCAGTACTTC. It specifies CASSWGGDGEQYF.

The V and J genes are TRBV19 and TRBJ1-4, with D uncertain. Trimming took 5 bases from V and 6 from J, leaving 10 bases between them. Germline loops: CDR1 LNHDA, CDR2 SQIVND (reference sequence). The CDR3 extends over 13 amino acids. CDR3 coding DNA: TGTGCCAGTAGTCCTAGTGTGGATGAAAAACTGTTTTTT. Amino acid sequence: CASSPSVDEKLFF.

The chain recombines TRBV7-2 with TRBJ2-5; 12 bases are a match to TRBD2. The germline gives CDR1 SGHTA, CDR2 FQGNSA. The ends lost 0 bases at V and 6 bases at J; junction bases unmatched: 5. The CDR3 contains 16 residues. The CDR3 nucleotides read TGTGCCAGCAGCTTAGCTGGACTAGCGGGGACGAAGACCCAGTACTTC. The encoded protein is CASSLAGLAGTKTQYF.

V and J are TRBV9 and TRBJ1-1, with 7 bases fitting TRBD1. The V gene end was trimmed by 1 base and the J gene end by 4 bases; junction bases not matched to a gene: 10. Germline V gene lookup returns CDR1 SGDLS and CDR2 YYNGEE. The CDR3 has 16 residues. The CDR3 DNA reads TGTGCCAGCAGCGTACAAAAGGGGGCTTGGGGCACTGAAGCTTTCTTT. It is translated as CASSVQKGAWGTEAFF.

This clone was observed once. This chain uses TRBV7-6 with TRBJ1-3; possibly TRBD1 for D (6 bases). This CDR3 is 14 amino acids long. V was pared by 5 bases and J by 4 bases, with 12 bases between. Germline V CDR1 and CDR2: SGHVS, FNYEAQ. The CDR3: CASSLTGPGNTIYF. The CDR3 DNA follows: TGTGCCAGCAGCCTCACAGGGCCCGGAAACACCATATATTTT. Drawing the rest from reference TRBV7-6 and TRBJ1-3, the complete variable domain is GAGVSQSPRYKVTKRGQDVALRCDPISGHVSLYWYRQALGQGPEFLTYFNYEAQQDKSGLPNDRFSAERPEGSISTLTIQRTEQRDSAMYRCASSLTGPGNTIYFGEGSWLTVV.

The chain uses TRBV7-9 and TRBJ1-2; possible D gene TRBD1, 5 bases. The CDR3 is 13 residues long. Germline CDR1 is SEHNR and CDR2 is FQNEAQ (reference sequence). Deletions cut 5 bases from V and 7 bases from J, with 14 bases between. In DNA form, the CDR3 reads TGTGCCAGCAGCCTAGGATGGGGCAGTGGCTACACCTTC. Translation gives CASSLGWGSGYTF.

The chain uses TRBV6-5 and TRBJ2-2; D possibly corresponds to TRBD1 (6 bases). CDR3 size: 13 residues. Germline V gene sequence: CDR1 MNHEY, CDR2 SVGAGI. The CDR3 sequence is CATGQRNTGELFF. In DNA form, the CDR3 reads TGTGCAACCGGACAGAGGAACACCGGGGAGCTGTTTTTT.